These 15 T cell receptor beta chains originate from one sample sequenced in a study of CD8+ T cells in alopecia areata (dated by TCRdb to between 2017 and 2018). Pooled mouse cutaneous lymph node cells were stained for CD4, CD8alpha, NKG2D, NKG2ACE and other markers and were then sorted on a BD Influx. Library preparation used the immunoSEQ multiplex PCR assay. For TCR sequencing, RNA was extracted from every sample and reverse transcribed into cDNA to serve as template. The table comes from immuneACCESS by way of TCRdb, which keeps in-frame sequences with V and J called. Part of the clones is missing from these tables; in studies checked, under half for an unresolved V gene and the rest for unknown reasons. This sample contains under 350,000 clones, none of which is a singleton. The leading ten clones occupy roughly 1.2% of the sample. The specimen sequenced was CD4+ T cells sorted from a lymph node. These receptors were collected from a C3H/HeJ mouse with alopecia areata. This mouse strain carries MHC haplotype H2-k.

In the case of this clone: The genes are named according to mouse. CDR3 bases read: TGTGCCAGCGGAGACTGGGGGAAGGGGGCT. It translates to CASGDWGKGA. The full CDR3 protein is CASGDWGKGAEQFF. The V and J genes are TRBV13-2 and TRBJ2-1; 9 nucleotides agree with TRBD2. Sequencing ends 4 residues short of the CDR3 end; the germline J gene provides the rest. The CDR3 is 14 amino acids. Germline loops: CDR1 NNHNN, CDR2 SYGAGS (reference sequence).

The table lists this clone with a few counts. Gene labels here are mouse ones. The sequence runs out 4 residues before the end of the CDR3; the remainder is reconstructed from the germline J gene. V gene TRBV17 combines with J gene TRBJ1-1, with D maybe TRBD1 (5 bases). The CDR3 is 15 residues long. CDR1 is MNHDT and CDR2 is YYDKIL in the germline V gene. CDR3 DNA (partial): TGTGCTAGCAGTAGAGACTGGGGGGGGAGGGAA. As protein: CASSRDWGGRE. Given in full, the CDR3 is CASSRDWGGREEVFF.

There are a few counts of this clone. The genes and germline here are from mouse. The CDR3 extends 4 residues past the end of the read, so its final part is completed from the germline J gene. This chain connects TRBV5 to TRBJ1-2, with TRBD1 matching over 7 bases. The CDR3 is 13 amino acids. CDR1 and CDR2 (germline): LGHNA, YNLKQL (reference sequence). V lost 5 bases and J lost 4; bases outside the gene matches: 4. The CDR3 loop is CASSYRGGSDYTF. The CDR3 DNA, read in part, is TGTGCCAGCAGCTACAGGGGTGGCTCC.

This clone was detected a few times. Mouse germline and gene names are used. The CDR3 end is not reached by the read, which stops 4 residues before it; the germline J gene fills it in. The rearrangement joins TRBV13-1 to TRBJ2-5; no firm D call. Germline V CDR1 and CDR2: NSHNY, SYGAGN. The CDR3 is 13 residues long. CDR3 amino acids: CASAPQMRDTQYF. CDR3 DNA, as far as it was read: TGTGCCAGCGCCCCGCAGATGAGGGAC.

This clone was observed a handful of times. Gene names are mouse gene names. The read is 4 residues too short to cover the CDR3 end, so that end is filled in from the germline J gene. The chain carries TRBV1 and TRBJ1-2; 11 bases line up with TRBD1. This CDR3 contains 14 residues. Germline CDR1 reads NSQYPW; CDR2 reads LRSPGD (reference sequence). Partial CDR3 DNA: TGCACCTGCAGTGCAGAGGGACAGGGGGCC. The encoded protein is CTCSAEGQGA. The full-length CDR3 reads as CTCSAEGQGADYTF.

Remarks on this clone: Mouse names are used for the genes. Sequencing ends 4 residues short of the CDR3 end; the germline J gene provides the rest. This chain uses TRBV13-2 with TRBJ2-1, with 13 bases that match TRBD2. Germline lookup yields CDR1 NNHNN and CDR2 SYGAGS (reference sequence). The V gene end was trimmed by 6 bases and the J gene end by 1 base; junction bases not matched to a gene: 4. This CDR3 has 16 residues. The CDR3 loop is CASAGTGGGNYAEQFF. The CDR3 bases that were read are TGTGCCAGCGCCGGGACTGGGGGGGGGAACTATGCT.

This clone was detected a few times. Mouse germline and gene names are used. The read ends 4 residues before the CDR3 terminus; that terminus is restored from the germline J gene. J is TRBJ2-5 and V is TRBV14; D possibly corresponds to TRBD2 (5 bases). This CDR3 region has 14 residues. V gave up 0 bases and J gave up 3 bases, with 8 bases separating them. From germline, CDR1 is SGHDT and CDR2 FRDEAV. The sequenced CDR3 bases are TGTGCCAGCAGTTTCTTGGGGTCACAAGAC. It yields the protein CASSFLGSQD. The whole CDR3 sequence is CASSFLGSQDTQYF.

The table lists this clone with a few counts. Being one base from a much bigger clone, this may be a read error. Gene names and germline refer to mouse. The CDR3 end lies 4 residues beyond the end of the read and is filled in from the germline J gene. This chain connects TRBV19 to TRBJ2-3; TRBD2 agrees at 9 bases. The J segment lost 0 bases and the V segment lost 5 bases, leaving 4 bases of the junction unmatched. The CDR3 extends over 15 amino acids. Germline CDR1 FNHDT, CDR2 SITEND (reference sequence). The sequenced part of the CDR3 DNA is TGTGCCAGCAGAGATGGGGGGGCTAGTGCAGAA. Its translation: CASRDGGASAE. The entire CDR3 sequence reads CASRDGGASAETLYF. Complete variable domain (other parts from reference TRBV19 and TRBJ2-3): GGIITQTPKFLIGQEGQKLTLKCQQNFNHDTMYWYRQDSGKGLRLIYYSITENDLQKGDLSEGYDASREKKSSFSLTVTSAQKNEMAVFLCASRDGGASAETLYFGSGTRLTVL.

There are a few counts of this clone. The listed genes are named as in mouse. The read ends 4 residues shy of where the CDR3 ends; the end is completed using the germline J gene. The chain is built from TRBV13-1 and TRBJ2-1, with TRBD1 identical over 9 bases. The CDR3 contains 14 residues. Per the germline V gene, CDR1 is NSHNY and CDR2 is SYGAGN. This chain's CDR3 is CASSDATGGPEQFF. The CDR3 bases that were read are TGTGCCAGCAGTGATGCGACAGGGGGGCCT.

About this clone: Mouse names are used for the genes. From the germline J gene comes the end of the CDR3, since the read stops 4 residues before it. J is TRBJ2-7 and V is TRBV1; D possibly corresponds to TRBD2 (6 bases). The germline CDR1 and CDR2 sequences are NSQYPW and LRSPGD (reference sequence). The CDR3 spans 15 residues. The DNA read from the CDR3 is TGCACCTGCAGTGCAGATGCGCTGGGGCCATAT. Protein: CTCSADALGPY. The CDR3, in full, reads CTCSADALGPYEQYF.

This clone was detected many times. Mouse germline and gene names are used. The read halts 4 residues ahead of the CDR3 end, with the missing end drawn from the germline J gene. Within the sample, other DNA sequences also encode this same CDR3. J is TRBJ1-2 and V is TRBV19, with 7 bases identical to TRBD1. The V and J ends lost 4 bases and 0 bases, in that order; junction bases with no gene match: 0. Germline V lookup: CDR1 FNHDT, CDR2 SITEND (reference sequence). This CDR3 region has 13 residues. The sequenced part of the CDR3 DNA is TGTGCCAGCAGTCAGGGGGCAAACTCC. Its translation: CASSQGANS. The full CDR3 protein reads CASSQGANSDYTF.

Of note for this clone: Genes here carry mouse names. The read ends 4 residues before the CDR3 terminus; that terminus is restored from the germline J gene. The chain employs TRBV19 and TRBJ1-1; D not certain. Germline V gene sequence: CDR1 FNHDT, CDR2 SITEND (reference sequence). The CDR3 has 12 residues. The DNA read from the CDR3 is TGTGCCAGCAGTATCTGGGCGGAA. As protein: CASSIWAE. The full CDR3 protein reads CASSIWAEEVFF.

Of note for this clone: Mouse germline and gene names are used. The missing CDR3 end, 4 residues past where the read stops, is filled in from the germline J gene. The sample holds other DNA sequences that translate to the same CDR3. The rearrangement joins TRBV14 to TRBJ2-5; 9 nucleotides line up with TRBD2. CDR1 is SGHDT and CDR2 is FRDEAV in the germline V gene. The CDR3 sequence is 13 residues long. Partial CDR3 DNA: TGTGCCAGCAGCTTGGGGGGGCCGGAC. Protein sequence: CASSLGGPD. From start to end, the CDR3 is CASSLGGPDTQYF.

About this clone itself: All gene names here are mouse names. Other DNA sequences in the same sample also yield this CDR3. The DNA read from the CDR3 is TGTGCCAGCACCAGGGACAGGGGAAACTCC. Translation gives CASTRDRGNS. The CDR3 reads in full as CASTRDRGNSDYTF. The chain has TRBV19 and TRBJ1-2, with 10 bases matching TRBD1. The observed sequence ends 4 residues before the CDR3 terminus, with the missing tail filled in from the germline J gene. The CDR3 spans 14 residues. The junction had 3 bases not matched to a gene; V was cut back by 6 bases and J by 1 base. In germline, CDR1 is FNHDT, CDR2 SITEND (reference sequence).

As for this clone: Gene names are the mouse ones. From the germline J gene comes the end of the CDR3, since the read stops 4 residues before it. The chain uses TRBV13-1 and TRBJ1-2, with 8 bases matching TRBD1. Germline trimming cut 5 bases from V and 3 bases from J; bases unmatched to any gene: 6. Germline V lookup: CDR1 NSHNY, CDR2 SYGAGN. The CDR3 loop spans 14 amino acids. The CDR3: CASSKDRVDSDYTF. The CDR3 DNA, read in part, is TGTGCCAGCAGCAAGGACAGGGTGGACTCC.